The 28 T cell receptor beta chains reported below all come from one sample, sequenced in a study of T cells in Graves' hyperthyroidism and ophthalmopathy. Using RNA transcripts as the source, TCR beta CDR3 regions were amplified. Using the HTBI primer set, a first-round RT-PCR was run on the TCR CDR3. TCRdb processed the multiplex PCR reads anew with MiXCR; each CDR3 protein has one entry. The sample contains about 500,000 distinct CDR3 sequences, approximately 17% of which appear only once. Sequencing used blood. These receptors all stem from a woman younger than 35 with Graves' ophthalmopathy.

This clonotype was seen ten or more times. The J gene is TRBJ2-1, the V gene TRBV5-1, with 9 positions matching TRBD2. Germline CDR1 is SGHRS and CDR2 is YFSETQ. The CDR3 runs to 16 residues. V dropped 0 bases and J dropped 6; count of bases not matched to a gene: 7. CDR3 nucleotides: TGCGCCAGCAGCTTGGCAAGAGCGGGGGGCCTCAATGAGCAGTTCTTC. Encoded protein: CASSLARAGGLNEQFF.

This clonotype was found a few times. The CDR3 is CASSTRDRGEETQYF. DNA for the CDR3: TGTGCCAGCAGCACCCGGGACAGGGGTGAAGAGACCCAGTACTTC. This rearrangement joins TRBV5-4 to TRBJ2-5; the match to TRBD1 covers 10 bases. Germline CDR1 and CDR2: SGHNT and YYREEE (reference sequence). The CDR3 consists of 15 residues. V trimming: 4 bases; J trimming: 3 bases; junction bases outside the gene matches: 6.

This sequence joins TRBV5-4 and TRBJ2-1; D gene uncertain. The germline CDR1 and CDR2 sequences are SGHNT and YYREEE (reference sequence). V was clipped by 4 bases and J by 4 bases, with 9 bases between them. The CDR3 contains 13 residues. This CDR3 is CASSHQGYNEQFF. DNA of the CDR3: TGTGCCAGCAGCCACCAAGGATACAATGAGCAGTTCTTC.

This clonotype was counted many times. The chain links TRBV28 to TRBJ1-1, with TRBD1 identical over 11 bases. CDR1 and CDR2 (germline): MDHEN, SYDVKM. The CDR3 covers 15 residues. With V trimmed by 7 bases and J by 3 bases, 7 bases remained unmatched. The CDR3 DNA is TGTGCCAGCACTGAAAGGGGACAGGGGGACACTGAAGCTTTCTTT. Translated: CASTERGQGDTEAFF.

The chain employs TRBV7-3 and TRBJ2-1; D call uncertain. This CDR3 comprises 13 residues. V was cut by 0 bases and J by 9 bases, with 9 bases left in between. Looked up from germline, CDR1 is SGHTA and CDR2 is FQGTGA. As DNA, the CDR3 is TGTGCCAGCAGCTTAACACGGACGGCTGAGCAGTTCTTC. As protein: CASSLTRTAEQFF. Full variable domain (remainder filled in from reference TRBV7-3 and TRBJ2-1): GAGVSQTPSNKVTEKGKYVELRCDPISGHTALYWYRQSLGQGPEFLIYFQGTGAADDSGLPNDRFFAVRPEGSVSTLKIQRTERGDSAVYLCASSLTRTAEQFFGPGTRLTVL.

This clonotype has at least ten counts. The V gene is TRBV6-1, the J gene TRBJ2-1; TRBD2 agrees at 8 bases. Germline V lookup: CDR1 MNHNS, CDR2 SASEGT. The trim removed 5 bases at V and 8 bases at J, leaving 5 bases unmatched. The CDR3 runs to 13 residues. The CDR3 spells CASSLAGIDEQFF. The CDR3 region has the DNA TGTGCCAGCAGTTTAGCGGGAATCGATGAGCAGTTCTTC.

The chain employs TRBV12-3 or TRBV12-4 and TRBJ1-1; TRBD1 is a possible D gene (6 bases). V was trimmed by 5 bases and J by 7 bases, leaving 17 bases between them. This CDR3 comprises 14 residues. The CDR3 loop reads CASSIGQTIIEAFF. The CDR3 DNA sequence: TGTGCCAGCAGTATTGGACAGACAATAATTGAAGCTTTCTTT.

This clonotype has at least ten counts. The V call is TRBV20-1, the J call TRBJ2-5, with 7 bases matching TRBD2. Germline CDR1 and CDR2: DFQATT and SNEGSKA (reference sequence). The CDR3 loop spans 14 amino acids. V lost 6 bases and J lost 3; bases outside the gene matches: 10. DNA for the CDR3: TGCAGTGCCCACCACCTGGCGGGGGAAGAGACCCAGTACTTC. Encoded protein: CSAHHLAGEETQYF.

This clonotype has a count of ten or more. The gene calls are TRBV3-1 and TRBJ1-1; D is ambiguous. The V end lost 3 bases, the J end lost 3 bases, and 11 bases lay between the germline ends. The CDR3 runs 14 residues. Germline CDR1 reads LGHDT; CDR2 reads YNNKEL (reference sequence). The CDR3 DNA reads TGTGCCAGCAGCCACCGATCCGAATACACTGAAGCTTTCTTT. Translating it yields CASSHRSEYTEAFF.

Remarks on this clonotype: A much larger clone differs from this one at a single base, so this may be a read error. The chain has TRBV28 and TRBJ2-7, with 7 bases fitting TRBD1. Gene TRBJ2-4 matches the end of the DNA better, so the J call may be wrong. The CDR3 covers 15 residues. Per germline, CDR1 MDHEN and CDR2 SYDVKM. The CDR3 spells CASSSPDRRFGIQYF. CDR3 DNA: TGTGCCAGCAGCTCTCCGGACAGGAGGTTCGGCATTCAGTACTTC.

This clonotype was detected a few times. V is TRBV27 and J is TRBJ2-7, with a possible D match to TRBD2 (6 bases). CDR1 MNHEY and CDR2 SMNVEV come from the germline V gene (reference sequence). Trimming pared 2 bases from V and 11 bases from J, leaving 28 bases between. The CDR3 covers 17 residues. The CDR3 here is CASSLRRGTVPEGEKYF. The CDR3 DNA is TGTGCCAGCAGTTTACGGCGGGGCACAGTTCCGGAAGGTGAGAAGTACTTC.

This clonotype was observed at least ten times. The rearrangement uses TRBV28 and TRBJ2-5; D remains ambiguous. Germline V lookup: CDR1 MDHEN, CDR2 SYDVKM. This CDR3 region has 12 residues. The V end was cut by 8 bases, the J end by 4 bases, with 11 bases between. The CDR3 loop reads CASGLSRETQYF. The DNA of the CDR3 is TGTGCCAGCGGCCTATCTAGAGAGACCCAGTACTTC.

This clonotype was counted a few times. V is TRBV20-1 and J is TRBJ1-5; no definite D call. V gave up 3 bases and J gave up 0 bases, with 6 bases separating them. Germline V gene data show CDR1 as DFQATT and CDR2 as SNEGSKA (reference sequence). The length of the CDR3 is 13 residues. The CDR3 spells CSASGYSNQPQHF. CDR3 DNA: TGCAGTGCTAGCGGATATAGCAATCAGCCCCAGCATTTT.

As regards this clonotype: As the CDR3 is not closed by the conserved phenylalanine or tryptophan, this likely results from a read error. The V and J genes are TRBV6-1 and TRBJ2-3, with D possibly TRBD2 on 5 matching bases. V was trimmed by 6 bases and J by 2 bases, leaving 21 bases between them. Looked up from germline, CDR1 is MNHNS and CDR2 is SASEGT. This CDR3 region has 17 residues. The CDR3 is CASRHILAESSTDTQYL. The CDR3 DNA sequence: TGTGCCAGCAGGCATATCCTAGCAGAATCTTCCACAGATACGCAGTATCTT.

At least ten counts were recorded for this clonotype. The rearrangement links TRBV28 to TRBJ2-2, with D perhaps TRBD1 (5 bases). This CDR3 spans 15 amino acids. With 5 bases removed from V and 4 bases from J, the gap between germline ends came to 14 bases. In germline, CDR1 is MDHEN, CDR2 SYDVKM. The CDR3 is CASSGHRPFTGELFF. In DNA, the CDR3 is TGTGCCAGCAGTGGACACCGGCCGTTCACCGGGGAGCTGTTTTTT.

Many counts were recorded for this clonotype. The chain combines TRBV11-2 with TRBJ1-2, with TRBD1 identical over 7 bases. V gave up 7 bases and J gave up 5 bases; unmatched junction bases: 7. The CDR3 covers 13 residues. Germline lookup yields CDR1 SGHAT and CDR2 FQNNGV. The CDR3 coding sequence is TGTGCCAGCACCCCGGGACAGATGTATGGCTACACCTTC. Protein: CASTPGQMYGYTF.

The genes are TRBV4-1 and TRBJ1-5; TRBD1 might be the D (5 bases). This CDR3 comprises 15 residues. In germline, CDR1 is MGHRA, CDR2 YSYEKL. V was trimmed by 5 bases and J by 0 bases, leaving 11 bases between them. CDR3 sequence (DNA): TGCGCCAGCAGCGGGGACGGGTATAGCAATCAGCCCCAGCATTTT. Translated: CASSGDGYSNQPQHF.

This clonotype was seen at least ten times. V and J are TRBV6-1 and TRBJ2-7; unclear D gene. V gave up 7 bases and J gave up 6 bases, with 13 bases separating them. The CDR3 extends over 12 amino acids. Germline V gene sequence: CDR1 MNHNS, CDR2 SASEGT. CDR3 in DNA: TGTGCCAGCACTCTCGCCGACGCCGAGCAGTACTTC. As protein: CASTLADAEQYF.

This clonotype occurred a few times. The chain carries TRBV3-1 and TRBJ1-5; no clear D gene. CDR3 size: 14 residues. Germline lookup yields CDR1 LGHDT and CDR2 YNNKEL (reference sequence). V gave up 3 bases and J gave up 0 bases, with 6 bases separating them. The DNA for the CDR3 is TGTGCCAGCAGCCACACCCATAGCAATCAGCCCCAGCATTTT. Translation: CASSHTHSNQPQHF.

This clonotype was counted at least ten times. A junction end diverges from the germline sequence, so it may reflect a read error. The chain has TRBV2 and TRBJ2-7; D call uncertain. CDR3 length equals 12 residues. Germline lookup yields CDR1 SNHLY and CDR2 FYNNEI. DNA for the CDR3: TGTGCCAGCAGGGAAGACATTCTCGGGCAGTACTTC. Translating gives CASREDILGQYF.

The table lists this clonotype with a few counts. A junction boundary mismatches the germline segment, possibly from a read error. V and J are TRBV12-3 or TRBV12-4 and TRBJ1-4; D is uncertain. CDR3 length: 14 amino acids. CDR3: CATQRSGINEKPFF. The CDR3 DNA sequence: TGTGCCACGCAAAGGTCGGGTATTAATGAAAAACCGTTTTTT.

J is TRBJ2-3 and V is TRBV11-2; TRBD2 is a possible D gene (5 bases). From germline, CDR1 is SGHAT and CDR2 FQNNGV. CDR3 size: 13 residues. Between the trimmed V and J ends, which lost 6 bases and 5 bases, there was a span of 12 bases. CDR3 loop: CASSFKTRDTQYF. CDR3 bases: TGTGCCAGCAGTTTTAAAACTAGAGATACGCAGTATTTT.

This chain links TRBV19 with TRBJ1-2; D is possibly TRBD1 (5 bases). The CDR3 has 16 amino acids. Germline-derived CDR1 and CDR2 are LNHDA and SQIVND (reference sequence). Trimming shortened V by 7 bases and J by 5 bases, and 23 bases separated the two germline ends. The CDR3 loop is CASTDRVTALWYGYTF. CDR3 sequence (DNA): TGTGCCAGTACCGACAGAGTGACAGCGCTATGGTATGGCTACACCTTC.

Turning to this clonotype: One end of the junction varies from germline; a read error may be responsible. This chain connects TRBV6-1 to TRBJ2-1, with D maybe TRBD1 (5 bases). Germline V gives CDR1 MNHNS, CDR2 SASEGT. The CDR3 has 11 residues. CDR3 bases: TGTACCAGCGCCAAGGGGAATGAGCAGTTCTTC. Amino acid sequence: CTSAKGNEQFF.

V gene TRBV27 combines with J gene TRBJ2-2; D is unclear. Trimming removed 5 bases from V and 6 bases from J, with 13 bases in between. The CDR3 is 14 residues long. CDR1 MNHEY and CDR2 SMNVEV come from the germline V gene (reference sequence). This CDR3 reads CASSTTDGPGELFF. In nucleotides, the CDR3 is TGTGCCAGCAGTACCACTGATGGTCCCGGGGAGCTGTTTTTT.

The chain links TRBV5-1 to TRBJ2-1; 9 nucleotides align to TRBD1. Trimming took 6 bases from V and 5 from J; bases not matched to a gene: 6. This CDR3 is built from 14 residues. The V gene's germline CDR1 is SGHRS and CDR2 YFSETQ. The CDR3 DNA is TGCGCCAGCATGCGGGACAGGGAAAACAATGAGCAGTTCTTC. Protein sequence: CASMRDRENNEQFF.

In this sample, this clonotype turned up a few times. A much larger clone lies a single base off, so this may be a read error. The CDR3 DNA reads as TGTGCCATCAGTGGGGACAGCTCCTACAATGAGCAGTTCTTC. Translation gives CAISGDSSYNEQFF. The chain couples TRBV10-3 to TRBJ2-1; 7 bases are a match to TRBD1. The V gene's germline CDR1 is ENHRY and CDR2 SYGVKD. This CDR3 spans 14 amino acids. J was trimmed by 0 bases and V by 4 bases; bases with no gene match: 0.

In this sample, this clonotype turned up many times. V is TRBV28 and J is TRBJ1-1; 8 bases map to TRBD1. The V gene end was trimmed by 6 bases and the J gene end by 3 bases; junction bases not matched to a gene: 12. Per germline, CDR1 MDHEN and CDR2 SYDVKM. The CDR3 covers 16 residues. For the CDR3, the DNA is TGTGCCAGCAGACGGACAGGGTTCGGGTTGGACACTGAAGCTTTCTTT. Translation: CASRRTGFGLDTEAFF.